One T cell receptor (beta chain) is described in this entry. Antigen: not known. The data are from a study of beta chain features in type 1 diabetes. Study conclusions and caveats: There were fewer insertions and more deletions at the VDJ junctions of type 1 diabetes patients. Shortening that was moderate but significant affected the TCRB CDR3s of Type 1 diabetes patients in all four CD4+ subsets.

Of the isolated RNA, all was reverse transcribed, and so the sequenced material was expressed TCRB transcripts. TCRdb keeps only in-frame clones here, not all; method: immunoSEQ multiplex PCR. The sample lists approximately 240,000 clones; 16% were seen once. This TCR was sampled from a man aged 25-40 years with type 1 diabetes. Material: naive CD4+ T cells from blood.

For the CDR3, the DNA is TGCGCCAGCAGCCAAACCAGAGTAGAGCAGTACTTC. As protein: CASSQTRVEQYF. The V and J genes are TRBV4-1 and TRBJ2-7; D not certain. V was pared by 2 bases and J by 7 bases, with 9 bases between. This CDR3 is 12 amino acids long. Germline V gene data show CDR1 as MGHRA and CDR2 as YSYEKL.